Listed below are T cell receptor beta chains from one sample, sequenced in a study of blood T cell repertoires in COVID-19. TCRdb's table, derived via immunoSEQ multiplex PCR, lists solely in-frame clones and lacks some. The table has about 410,000 clones, about nine tenths seen once. Sequencing was carried out using peripheral blood. These receptors were taken from a woman in her twenties or thirties with active or convalescent COVID-19. CDR3s include the opening cysteine and the closing phenylalanine or tryptophan. D genes are given only for firm matches. Where a row states a size, it is once, few, many or the class of an expanded clone; other rows omit it.

clone size,V gene,D gene,J gene,CDR3 DNA,CDR3 protein
-,TRBV10-3,-,TRBJ2-3,TGTGCCATCAGTGAGTCTTTAGCGGGCACAGATACGCAGTATTTT,CAISESLAGTDTQYF
-,TRBV4-1,TRBD1,TRBJ1-3,TGCGCCAGCAGCCATACAGGGGCTCGGGCGGACACCATATATTTT,CASSHTGARADTIYF
-,TRBV5-1,-,TRBJ2-3,TGCGCCAGCTTTTCGGGGCAGGGGTTCACAGATACGCAGTATTTT,CASFSGQGFTDTQYF
-,TRBV5-1,-,TRBJ2-2,TGCGCCAGCAGCCCCAACGCGGGGCAGTCGAACACCGGGGAGCTGTTTTTT,CASSPNAGQSNTGELFF
-,TRBV14,-,TRBJ2-2,TGTGCCAGCAGCCAACTTCAGGCAAACACCGGGGAGCTGTTTTTT,CASSQLQANTGELFF
-,TRBV6-5,TRBD1,TRBJ1-6,TGTGCCAGCAGTTTTAGGCAGACAGGGAATAATTCACCCCTCCACTTT,CASSFRQTGNNSPLHF
-,TRBV5-6,-,TRBJ1-3,TGTGCCAGCAGCTTCGGGTCTTCCTCTGGAAACACCATATATTTT,CASSFGSSSGNTIYF
-,TRBV6-2/TRBV6-3,TRBD2,TRBJ2-7,TGTGCCAGCAGCCACAGACTAGCGGGAGGCGAGCAGTACTTC,CASSHRLAGGEQYF
-,TRBV5-1,-,TRBJ1-1,TGCGCCAGCAGCTTGGAATGGGCCGCGAACACTGAAGCTTTCTTT,CASSLEWAANTEAFF
-,TRBV29-1,-,TRBJ2-5,TGCAGCGTGTTGGCAGTTACAAAAGAGACCCAGTACTTC,CSVLAVTKETQYF
-,TRBV2,-,TRBJ2-7,TGTGCCAGCAAGCTCGCAGGGGCCTACTCCTACGAGCAGTACTTC,CASKLAGAYSYEQYF
-,TRBV27,-,TRBJ1-5,TGTGCCAGCAGTTTGGCGGGGGCTGTGCAGCCCCAGCATTTT,CASSLAGAVQPQHF
once,TRBV13,TRBD2,TRBJ2-7,TGTGCCAGCACGACGGGAGGAGTAGAGCAGTACTTC,CASTTGGVEQYF
few,TRBV6-5,TRBD1,TRBJ2-7,TGTGCCAGCAGTACTTCCGGGACAGGGTCCTACGAGCAGTACTTC,CASSTSGTGSYEQYF
-,TRBV11-2,-,TRBJ1-4,TGTGCCAGCAGGCGTACAACTAATGAAAAACTGTTTTTT,CASRRTTNEKLFF
-,TRBV19,TRBD2,TRBJ2-3,TGTGCCAGTAGTATCCAGCGGGGGTCCCAGGATACGCAGTATTTT,CASSIQRGSQDTQYF
-,TRBV7-8,-,TRBJ2-3,TGTGCCAGCAGCTTAGGCCGATTAGCGGTCACAGATACGCAGTATTTT,CASSLGRLAVTDTQYF
-,TRBV25-1,TRBD1,TRBJ1-2,TGTGCCAGCGAAAGGACAGGGCACGGCTACACCTTC,CASERTGHGYTF
once,TRBV5-1,TRBD1,TRBJ1-2,TGCGCCAGCAGCTTGGCCGACAGGGTGATTGGCTACACCTTC,CASSLADRVIGYTF
-,TRBV6-4,-,TRBJ1-1,TGTGCCAGCAGCCCAGCGAGGGGGGGGGATGAAGCTTTCTTT,CASSPARGGDEAFF
-,TRBV19,-,TRBJ1-3,TGTGCCAGTAGTATCTCACCAGGCTCTGGAAACACCATATATTTT,CASSISPGSGNTIYF
-,TRBV6-1,TRBD1,TRBJ1-1,TGTGCCAGCAGTGAGAGGGACAGGATGAACACTGAAGCTTTCTTT,CASSERDRMNTEAFF
-,TRBV7-8,TRBD1,TRBJ1-6,TGTGCCAGCAGCCCAGGGGACAGGGAAGGGTCACCCCTCCACTTT,CASSPGDREGSPLHF
few,TRBV6-1,-,TRBJ1-1,TGTGCCAGCAGTGAATATAGCCTCACTGAAGCTTTCTTT,CASSEYSLTEAFF
once,TRBV11-3,-,TRBJ2-3,TGTGCCAGCAGCTTAGCGGCCGGGGGCACAGATACGCAGTATTTT,CASSLAAGGTDTQYF
-,TRBV5-8,-,TRBJ1-1,TGTGCCAGCAGCTCGATGGGCAGGGCGAACACTGAAGCTTTCTTT,CASSSMGRANTEAFF
-,TRBV6-5,-,TRBJ1-2,TGTGCCAGCAGACCGGGGGACTACTACTATGGCTACACCTTC,CASRPGDYYYGYTF
-,TRBV24-1,-,TRBJ2-3,TGTGCCACCAGTGATGATGAGGGACTAGATACGCAGTATTTT,CATSDDEGLDTQYF
-,TRBV7-2,TRBD1,TRBJ2-7,TGTGCCAGCAGTCATCTCGGGGACAGGTACGAGCAGTACTTC,CASSHLGDRYEQYF
few,TRBV19,-,TRBJ1-2,TGTGCCAGTCGGCCTCCCGGGGGGGCACTAGGAGGCTACACCTTC,CASRPPGGALGGYTF
-,TRBV27,TRBD2,TRBJ2-7,TGTGCCAGCAGTCCAACGGGACTAGCGGGCAGGGACTACGAGCAGTACTTC,CASSPTGLAGRDYEQYF
-,TRBV11-2,TRBD1,TRBJ1-1,TGTGCCAGCAGCTTATTGACAGGGAAGAACACTGAAGCTTTCTTT,CASSLLTGKNTEAFF
-,TRBV6-1,TRBD2,TRBJ2-2,TGTGCCAGCAGTGTATCGGGACTAGCGGGATCTGGGGAGCTGTTTTTT,CASSVSGLAGSGELFF
-,TRBV28,-,TRBJ2-4,TGTGCCACCTTCCCGGGCGGGGTGGACATTCAGTACTTC,CATFPGGVDIQYF
-,TRBV2,TRBD1,TRBJ1-1,TGTGCCAGCAGGGAAGGACAGGGTTGGATTGCTGACACTGAAGCTTTCTTT,CASREGQGWIADTEAFF
-,TRBV2,-,TRBJ1-1,TGTGCCAGCAAGGCGGGGGCGCCGAACACTGAAGCTTTCTTT,CASKAGAPNTEAFF
-,TRBV7-8,-,TRBJ2-3,TGTGCCAGCAGCTTAGTTATAGGGGCTAGCACAGATACGCAGTATTTT,CASSLVIGASTDTQYF
-,TRBV6-5,TRBD1,TRBJ1-1,TGTGCCAGCAGTACCCCACAGGGGACTAACACTGAAGCTTTCTTT,CASSTPQGTNTEAFF
once,TRBV27,TRBD1,TRBJ2-3,TGTGCCAGCCAACAGGGGGGAGTCCCCACAGATACGCAGTATTTT,CASQQGGVPTDTQYF
once,TRBV19,-,TRBJ1-6,TGTGCCAGTAGGGTGGACAAGCGTACTACACCCCTCCACTTT,CASRVDKRTTPLHF
-,TRBV18,TRBD1,TRBJ1-1,TGTGCCAGCTCACCAGTGACAGGGGGCGCTGACACTGAAGCTTTCTTT,CASSPVTGGADTEAFF
-,TRBV29-1,-,TRBJ1-1,TGCAGCGTTGTAGGGAGCTTGAACACTGAAGCTTTCTTT,CSVVGSLNTEAFF